This T cell receptor beta chain emerged from a study of regulatory T cells in long-lasting Graves disease. Study in general: Newly diagnosed Graves' patients took antithyroid drugs under 3 months.

The time point is: newly diagnosed GD, antithyroid drugs for less than 3 months. Scientists built the TCR library using RNA that was extracted from PBMCs. On this clonotype itself: Its cognate antigen is unknown.

To make TCR beta libraries, researchers used iRepertoire HTBI primers and Arm-PCR of CDR3 regions. TCRdb processed the multiplex PCR reads anew with MiXCR; each CDR3 protein has one entry. The data hold more than 400,000 distinct CDR3 sequences, with around 15% observed a single time. Whole-study findings and limits: Sharing of public clonotypes was greater in persistent patients (roughly 2,900) than in new patients (roughly 1,000).

These data are also associated with another study on T cells in Graves' hyperthyroidism and ophthalmopathy. In that study: HTBI primers were the set used in a first-round RT-PCR of the TCR CDR3.

Sequencing used peripheral blood mononuclear cells (PBMCs), obtained at new diagnosis, from a patient treated with antithyroid drugs. This receptor was obtained from a man aged 35-49 years with Graves disease.

CDR3 protein: CASSMGRGRGYNEQFF. The CDR3, as DNA: TGTGCCAGTAGTATGGGTCGGGGCCGCGGCTACAATGAGCAGTTCTTC. The chain couples TRBV19 to TRBJ2-1, with D perhaps being TRBD1 or TRBD2 (5 bases each). This CDR3 is 16 amino acids long. Trimming stripped 3 bases from V and 3 bases from J, with 15 bases between. Germline-derived CDR1 and CDR2 are LNHDA and SQIVND (reference sequence). Together with reference TRBV19 and TRBJ2-1, the CDR3 gives the full variable domain: DGGITQSPKYLFRKEGQNVTLSCEQNLNHDAMYWYRQDPGQGLRLIYYSQIVNDFQKGDIAEGYSVSREKKESFPLTVTSAQKNPTAFYLCASSMGRGRGYNEQFFGPGTRLTVL.